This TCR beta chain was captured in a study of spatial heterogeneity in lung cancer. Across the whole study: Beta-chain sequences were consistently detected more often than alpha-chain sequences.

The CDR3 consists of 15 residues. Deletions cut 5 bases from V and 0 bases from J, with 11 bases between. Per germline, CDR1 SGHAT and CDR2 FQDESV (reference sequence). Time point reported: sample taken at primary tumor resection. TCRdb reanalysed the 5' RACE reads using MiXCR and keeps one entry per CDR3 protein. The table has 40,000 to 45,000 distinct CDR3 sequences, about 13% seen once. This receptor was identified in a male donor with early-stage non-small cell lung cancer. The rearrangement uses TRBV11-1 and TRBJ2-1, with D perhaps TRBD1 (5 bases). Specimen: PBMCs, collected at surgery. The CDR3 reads CASSRRQSSYNEQFF. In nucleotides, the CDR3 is TGTGCCAGCAGCCGACGACAGAGCTCCTACAATGAGCAGTTCTTC.